These T cell receptor beta chains were read from a single sample in a study of early T cells in non-severe SARS-CoV-2 infection. TCRdb reprocessed the 5' RACE reads via MiXCR and lists one record per CDR3 protein. The sample carries some 41,000 distinct CDR3 sequences, about a quarter recorded once. Source: whole blood, taken at baseline. These receptor sequences come from an adult who was a healthcare worker with PCR-confirmed SARS-CoV-2 infection or an uninfected control (not recorded which). CDR3s include the opening cysteine and the closing phenylalanine or tryptophan. The D gene is left open where the match is weak. Rows may omit the clone size; those that give it use once, few, many or a size class.

clone_size: -
j_call: TRBJ2-3
cdr3_length: 13
d_call: -
v_call: TRBV7-9
cdr3_aa: CASSFRTMDTQYF
cdr3_nt: TGTGCCAGCAGCTTCAGGACAATGGATACGCAGTATTTT

clone_size: -
j_call: TRBJ2-7
cdr3_length: 12
d_call: TRBD1
v_call: TRBV20-1
cdr3_aa: CSASDRVYEQYF
cdr3_nt: TGCAGTGCGTCGGACAGGGTGTACGAGCAGTACTTC

clone_size: -
j_call: TRBJ2-7
cdr3_length: 14
d_call: -
v_call: TRBV20-1
cdr3_aa: CSASETGYSYEQYF
cdr3_nt: TGCAGTGCTAGCGAGACGGGCTATTCCTACGAGCAGTACTTC

clone_size: -
j_call: TRBJ2-5
cdr3_length: 14
d_call: -
v_call: TRBV12-3/TRBV12-4
cdr3_aa: CASSLGGGQETQYF
cdr3_nt: TGTGCCAGCAGTTTAGGGGGAGGCCAAGAGACCCAGTACTTC

clone_size: few
j_call: TRBJ2-3
cdr3_length: 17
d_call: TRBD2
v_call: TRBV6-5
cdr3_aa: CASSSDRVAGATDTQYF
cdr3_nt: TGTGCCAGCAGTTCAGATCGCGTAGCGGGAGCCACAGATACGCAGTATTTT

clone_size: few
j_call: TRBJ1-2
cdr3_length: 12
d_call: -
v_call: TRBV14
cdr3_aa: CASSQASVGYTF
cdr3_nt: TGTGCCAGCAGCCAAGCGAGTGTTGGCTACACCTTC

clone_size: -
j_call: TRBJ1-1
cdr3_length: 16
d_call: -
v_call: TRBV15
cdr3_aa: CATSRDLGHTGTEAFF
cdr3_nt: TGTGCCACCAGCAGAGATCTGGGGCACACGGGCACTGAAGCTTTCTTT

clone_size: many
j_call: TRBJ2-5
cdr3_length: 14
d_call: -
v_call: TRBV29-1
cdr3_aa: CSVVLGATQETQYF
cdr3_nt: TGCAGCGTTGTTCTGGGAGCTACCCAAGAGACCCAGTACTTC

clone_size: few
j_call: TRBJ1-5
cdr3_length: 13
d_call: TRBD1
v_call: TRBV6-1
cdr3_aa: CASRQGINQPQHF
cdr3_nt: TGTGCCAGCAGACAGGGGATCAATCAGCCCCAGCATTTT

clone_size: -
j_call: TRBJ2-1
cdr3_length: 15
d_call: -
v_call: TRBV30
cdr3_aa: CAWSLGLGGLNEQFF
cdr3_nt: TGTGCCTGGAGTCTCGGACTGGGCGGGTTGAATGAGCAGTTCTTC

clone_size: many
j_call: TRBJ1-1
cdr3_length: 11
d_call: -
v_call: TRBV30
cdr3_aa: CANWENTEAFF
cdr3_nt: TGTGCCAACTGGGAGAACACTGAAGCTTTCTTT

clone_size: -
j_call: TRBJ1-5
cdr3_length: 13
d_call: -
v_call: TRBV12-3/TRBV12-4
cdr3_aa: CASRPDSNQPQHF
cdr3_nt: TGTGCCAGCAGGCCGGATAGCAATCAGCCCCAGCATTTT

clone_size: -
j_call: TRBJ2-7
cdr3_length: 16
d_call: -
v_call: TRBV7-8
cdr3_aa: CASSLGAGGTGYEQYF
cdr3_nt: TGTGCCAGCAGCTTAGGGGCCGGCGGGACCGGCTACGAGCAGTACTTC

clone_size: few
j_call: TRBJ1-5
cdr3_length: 14
d_call: TRBD1
v_call: TRBV19
cdr3_aa: CASSTRGPRQPQHF
cdr3_nt: TGTGCCAGTAGTACCAGGGGGCCCCGACAGCCCCAGCATTTT

clone_size: -
j_call: TRBJ2-1
cdr3_length: 12
d_call: -
v_call: TRBV29-1
cdr3_aa: CSGIGGYNEQFF
cdr3_nt: TGCAGCGGGATAGGGGGATACAATGAGCAGTTCTTC

clone_size: -
j_call: TRBJ1-2
cdr3_length: 12
d_call: -
v_call: TRBV20-1
cdr3_aa: CSAPQVGQGYTF
cdr3_nt: TGCAGTGCTCCCCAAGTAGGGCAGGGCTACACCTTC

clone_size: many
j_call: TRBJ2-7
cdr3_length: 13
d_call: -
v_call: TRBV29-1
cdr3_aa: CSVEDTISYEQYF
cdr3_nt: TGCAGCGTTGAAGACACAATCTCCTACGAGCAGTACTTC

clone_size: -
j_call: TRBJ1-5
cdr3_length: 15
d_call: -
v_call: TRBV5-1
cdr3_aa: CASSLDGTRDQPQHF
cdr3_nt: TGCGCCAGCAGCTTGGACGGAACAAGGGATCAGCCCCAGCATTTT

clone_size: once
j_call: TRBJ2-1
cdr3_length: 16
d_call: -
v_call: TRBV2
cdr3_aa: CASSERRGNSYNEQFF
cdr3_nt: TGTGCCAGCAGTGAACGGCGGGGTAACTCCTACAATGAGCAGTTCTTC

clone_size: many
j_call: TRBJ2-5
cdr3_length: 17
d_call: -
v_call: TRBV7-8
cdr3_aa: CASSVLLGQHYQETQYF
cdr3_nt: TGTGCCAGCAGCGTACTTCTTGGACAGCATTACCAAGAGACCCAGTACTTC

clone_size: once
j_call: TRBJ1-3
cdr3_length: 15
d_call: -
v_call: TRBV20-1
cdr3_aa: CSATLTGFTGNTIYF
cdr3_nt: TGCAGTGCTACTTTAACAGGGTTCACTGGAAACACCATATATTTT

clone_size: -
j_call: TRBJ2-1
cdr3_length: 17
d_call: TRBD1
v_call: TRBV15
cdr3_aa: CATSRDRRQGPYNEQFF
cdr3_nt: TGTGCCACCAGCAGAGATCGAAGACAGGGACCCTACAATGAGCAGTTCTTC

clone_size: -
j_call: TRBJ1-1
cdr3_length: 13
d_call: -
v_call: TRBV7-3
cdr3_aa: CASSRGGSTEAFF
cdr3_nt: TGTGCCAGCAGCCGGGGGGGAAGCACTGAAGCTTTCTTT